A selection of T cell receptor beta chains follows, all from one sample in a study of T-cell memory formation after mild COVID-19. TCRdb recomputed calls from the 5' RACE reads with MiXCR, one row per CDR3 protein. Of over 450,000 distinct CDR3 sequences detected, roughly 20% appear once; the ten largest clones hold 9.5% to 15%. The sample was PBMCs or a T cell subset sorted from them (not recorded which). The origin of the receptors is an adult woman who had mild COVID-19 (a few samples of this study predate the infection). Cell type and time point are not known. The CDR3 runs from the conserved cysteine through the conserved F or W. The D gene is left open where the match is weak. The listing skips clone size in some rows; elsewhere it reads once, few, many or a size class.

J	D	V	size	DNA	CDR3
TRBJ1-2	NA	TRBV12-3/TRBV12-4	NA	TGTGCCAGCAGTTCCCGAGGGTTCTATGGCTACACCTTC	CASSSRGFYGYTF
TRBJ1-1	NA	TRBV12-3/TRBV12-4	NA	TGTGCCAGCAGTTGGGGGAGATACCCCGGGGCTGAAGCTTTCTTT	CASSWGRYPGAEAFF
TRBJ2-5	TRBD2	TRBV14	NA	TGTGCCAGCAGCCAACACCTTTGGGCGGGGGAAGAGACCCAGTACTTC	CASSQHLWAGEETQYF
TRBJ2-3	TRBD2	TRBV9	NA	TGTGCCAGCAGCCCCAGGCCTATAGCGGGGAGTAGCACAGATACGCAGTATTTT	CASSPRPIAGSSTDTQYF
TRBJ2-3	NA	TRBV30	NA	TGTGCCTGGAGGTCAGGGCAAGATACGCAGTATTTT	CAWRSGQDTQYF
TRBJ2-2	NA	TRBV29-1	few	TGCAGCGTTGTTGGGAAAGGCCGAGCGAACACCGGGGAGCTGTTTTTT	CSVVGKGRANTGELFF
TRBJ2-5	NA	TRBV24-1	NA	TGTGCCACCCCAGACAGCCAAGAGACCCAGTACTTC	CATPDSQETQYF
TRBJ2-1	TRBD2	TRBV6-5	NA	TGTGCCAGCAGTCCTTGGCGGGAGGGATCCTACAATGAGCAGTTCTTC	CASSPWREGSYNEQFF
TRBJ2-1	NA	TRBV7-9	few	TGTGCCAGCAGCTTAGAGGGGGTCGGCAATGAGCAGTTCTTC	CASSLEGVGNEQFF
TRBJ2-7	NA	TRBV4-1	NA	TGCGCCAGCAGCGGGAGGTATGGCCCCCCGGGTTCCTACGAGCAGTACTTC	CASSGRYGPPGSYEQYF
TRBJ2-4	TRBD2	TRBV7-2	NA	TGTGCCAGCAGCATCGACGGGGGGTCCAGGAACATTCAGTACTTC	CASSIDGGSRNIQYF
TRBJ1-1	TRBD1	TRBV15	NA	TGTGCCACCAGCAACAGGGGGTACACTGAAGCTTTCTTT	CATSNRGYTEAFF
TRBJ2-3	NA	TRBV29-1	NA	TGCAGCGTCCCGAAGGGAGGTACGCAGTATTTT	CSVPKGGTQYF
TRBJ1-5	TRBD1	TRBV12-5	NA	TGTGCTAGTGGTTTGGTACTGGGGCAGGGGGAATATTCTAGCAATCAGCCCCAGCATTTT	CASGLVLGQGEYSSNQPQHF
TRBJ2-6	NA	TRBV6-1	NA	TGTGCCTCCGGCGATCTTCCCTCTGGGGCCAACGTCCTGACTTTC	CASGDLPSGANVLTF
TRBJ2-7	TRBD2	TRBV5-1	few	TGCGCCAGCCGGGGGGGAAATTCCTACGAGCAGTACTTC	CASRGGNSYEQYF
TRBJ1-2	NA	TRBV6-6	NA	TGTGCCAGCAGTGACACGGACGGAGGCTACACCTTC	CASSDTDGGYTF
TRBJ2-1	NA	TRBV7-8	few	TGTGCCAGCAGCTTAAGGGCGGGGCGGTCCTACAATGAGCAGTTCTTC	CASSLRAGRSYNEQFF
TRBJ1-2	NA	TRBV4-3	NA	TGCGCCAGCAGCCGCGACATGGGCTATGGCTACACCTTC	CASSRDMGYGYTF
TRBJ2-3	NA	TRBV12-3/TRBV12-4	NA	TGTGCCAGCATCCGGGACTCTCGCACAGATACGCAGTATTTT	CASIRDSRTDTQYF
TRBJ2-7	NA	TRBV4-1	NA	TGCGCCAGCAGCCAAGCGTTGGACGAGCAGTACTTC	CASSQALDEQYF
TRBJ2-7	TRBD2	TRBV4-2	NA	TGTGCCAGCAGCCAACTTTTCGCTAGCGGGGACCCCTACGAGCAGTACTTC	CASSQLFASGDPYEQYF